Following are 8 T cell receptor beta chains from one sample sequenced in a study of blood T cell repertoires in COVID-19. Generated by immunoSEQ multiplex PCR, the TCRdb table keeps only in-frame clones and is missing some. The sample has about 33,000 clones, 90% to 95% seen once. Sequencing input: peripheral blood. The source is a human donor in a cohort sampled during active COVID-19.

The V gene is TRBV19, the J gene TRBJ1-2, with 7 bases that match TRBD1. This CDR3 comprises 15 residues. The germline V gene has CDR1 LNHDA and CDR2 SQIVND (reference sequence). V lost 6 bases, J lost 4 bases, and 11 bases stayed unmatched. This CDR3 is CASRQGGGTAYGYTF. CDR3 DNA: TGTGCCAGTAGGCAGGGCGGCGGGACAGCCTATGGCTACACCTTC.

The V call is TRBV27, the J call TRBJ2-1; 8 nucleotides align to TRBD2. The CDR3 covers 14 residues. The V segment lost 3 bases and the J segment 9 bases; nucleotides outside the gene matches: 7. Germline V gene data show CDR1 as MNHEY and CDR2 as SMNVEV (reference sequence). CDR3 coding DNA: TGTGCCAGCAGTTTGCCGGGAGGGTCCCGTGAGCAGTTCTTC. Residues: CASSLPGGSREQFF.

The chain links TRBV24-1 to TRBJ1-2, with D hard to call. V lost 4 bases and J lost 2, with 7 bases in between. Germline assignment: CDR1 KGHDR and CDR2 SFDVKD. This CDR3 spans 13 amino acids. CDR3 loop: CATSEGGNYGYTF. Written as DNA, the CDR3 is TGTGCCACCAGTGAAGGAGGCAACTATGGCTACACCTTC.

The genes are TRBV19 and TRBJ2-3; 7 positions agree with TRBD2. The CDR3 loop spans 14 amino acids. V shed 4 bases, J shed 5 bases, and the junction held 6 bases outside the gene matches. Germline V lookup: CDR1 LNHDA, CDR2 SQIVND (reference sequence). The CDR3 spells CASSTGGMIDTQYF. The CDR3 DNA sequence: TGTGCCAGTAGTACGGGGGGAATGATAGATACGCAGTATTTT.

This chain uses TRBV6-5 with TRBJ2-1, with a possible D match to TRBD2 (6 bases). Looked up from germline, CDR1 is MNHEY and CDR2 is SVGAGI. Deletions cut 6 bases from V and 0 bases from J, with 12 bases between. This CDR3 spans 15 amino acids. CDR3 residues: CASRRDSSSYNEQFF. The CDR3 DNA is TGTGCCAGCAGGCGGGACTCAAGCTCCTACAATGAGCAGTTCTTC.

This rearrangement joins TRBV15 to TRBJ2-1; 9 bases are shared with TRBD2. The CDR3 has 15 amino acids. Trimming took 2 bases from V and 3 from J; bases not matched to a gene: 2. The germline V gene encodes CDR1 LNHNV and CDR2 YYDKDF (reference sequence). CDR3 protein: CATSRSGGSYNEQFF. DNA for the CDR3: TGTGCCACCAGCAGAAGCGGGGGGAGCTACAATGAGCAGTTCTTC.

The gene calls are TRBV3-1 (or the pseudogene TRBV3-2) and TRBJ1-1, with TRBD1 as a possible D gene (5 bases). The CDR3 totals 14 residues. Germline CDR1 LGHDT, CDR2 YNNKEL (reference sequence). Trimming took off 2 bases at V and 1 base at J, with 8 bases between the two ends. DNA for the CDR3: TGTGCCAGCAGCCAATCCAGGGCGAACACTGAAGCTTTCTTT. Its translation is CASSQSRANTEAFF.

CDR3 region: CASSNLRDRGTHSNQPQHF. CDR3 in DNA: TGTGCCAGCAGTAACCTCCGGGACAGGGGAACTCATAGCAATCAGCCCCAGCATTTT. This rearrangement joins TRBV6-4 to TRBJ1-5, with TRBD1 matching 10 bases. This CDR3 comprises 19 residues. Germline V gives CDR1 MRHNA, CDR2 SNTAGT. J lost 0 bases, V lost 5 bases, and 13 bases had no gene match.